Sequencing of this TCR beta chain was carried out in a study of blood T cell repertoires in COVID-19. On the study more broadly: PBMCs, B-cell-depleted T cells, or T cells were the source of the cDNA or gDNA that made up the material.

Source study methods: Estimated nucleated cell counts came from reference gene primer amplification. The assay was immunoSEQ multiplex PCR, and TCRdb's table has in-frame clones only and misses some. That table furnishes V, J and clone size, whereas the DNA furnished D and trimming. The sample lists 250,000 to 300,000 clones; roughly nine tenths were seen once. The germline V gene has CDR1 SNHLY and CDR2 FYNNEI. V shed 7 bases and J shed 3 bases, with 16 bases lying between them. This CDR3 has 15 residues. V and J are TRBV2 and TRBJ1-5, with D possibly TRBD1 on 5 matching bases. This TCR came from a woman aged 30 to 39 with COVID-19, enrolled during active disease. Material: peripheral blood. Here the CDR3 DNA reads TGTGCCAGCACCGACTTCGGGGGACTCAATCAGCCCCAGCATTTT. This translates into CASTDFGGLNQPQHF.